A selection of T cell receptor beta chains follows, all from one sample in a study of blood T cell repertoires in COVID-19. Assay: immunoSEQ multiplex PCR; the TCRdb copy retains only in-frame clones and omits some. The sample records about 140,000 clones, roughly 82% being singletons. Material for sequencing was peripheral blood. The receptors derive from an older man with acute or convalescent COVID-19. Each CDR3 is given with its conserved first and last residue.

J gene: TRBJ1-2
V gene: TRBV5-1
CDR3 protein: CASSGGQGADYGYTF

J gene: TRBJ1-3
V gene: TRBV7-6
CDR3 protein: CASSSAGTAPGNTIYF

J gene: TRBJ2-1
V gene: TRBV24-1
CDR3 protein: CATGGQGIDEQFF

J gene: TRBJ2-5
V gene: TRBV24-1
CDR3 protein: CATSQSQETQYF

J gene: TRBJ1-3
V gene: TRBV18
CDR3 protein: CASSPEGVRGNTIYF

J gene: TRBJ2-5
V gene: TRBV12-3/TRBV12-4
CDR3 protein: CASSRDLQETQYF

J gene: TRBJ1-3
V gene: TRBV2
CDR3 protein: CASSEADRDSGNTIYF

J gene: TRBJ1-2
V gene: TRBV5-1
CDR3 protein: CASSLVGQAYGYTF

J gene: TRBJ1-2
V gene: TRBV14
CDR3 protein: CASSHGQRRYGYTF

J gene: TRBJ1-1
V gene: TRBV7-2
CDR3 protein: CASSFPGTGGTEAFF

J gene: TRBJ2-3
V gene: TRBV7-3
CDR3 protein: CASSFTGATDTQYF

J gene: TRBJ2-1
V gene: TRBV2
CDR3 protein: CASTMDSSYNEQFF

J gene: TRBJ2-2
V gene: TRBV5-1
CDR3 protein: CASSPTSGNTGELFF

J gene: TRBJ2-7
V gene: TRBV30
CDR3 protein: CASRVQVGNEQYF

J gene: TRBJ2-7
V gene: TRBV7-2
CDR3 protein: CASSSRTGEFSYEQYF

J gene: TRBJ2-5
V gene: TRBV5-1
CDR3 protein: CASSLGLAHPQETQYF

J gene: TRBJ2-7
V gene: TRBV18
CDR3 protein: CASSPTGGDYEQYF

J gene: TRBJ1-5
V gene: TRBV18
CDR3 protein: CASSPGVAQPQHF

J gene: TRBJ2-2
V gene: TRBV5-1
CDR3 protein: CASSPGTTNTGELFF

J gene: TRBJ1-5
V gene: TRBV20-1
CDR3 protein: CRAGYQPQHF